This T cell receptor beta chain stems from a study of response to subunit inactivated influenza vaccine. Each CDR3 protein is one row after TCRdb ran MiXCR on the RT-PCR reads. The sample lists just under 550,000 distinct CDR3 sequences; approximately 24% were seen once. This clonotype has just one count. The target antigen is unknown. Study-level points and caveats: Authors suggested each seasonal flu vaccination may recruit only limited numbers of new T cells.

The CDR3 is 13 residues long. The V and J ends lost 4 bases and 7 bases respectively, with 9 bases between them. Germline V gene sequence: CDR1 SGHNT, CDR2 YYREEE (reference sequence). A further study also used this sample, focusing on T cells expressing NK-cell markers. This second study says: TCR beta cDNA was generated via 5'RACE template switching incorporating UMIs. Beta-chain profiling covered CD3+CD56+NKG2C+, CD3+CD56+NKG2C- and CD3+CD56-NKG2C+ sorted subsets. The CD3+CD56-NKG2C+ fraction was also led by these clonotypes in a handful of donors. Clarity on HCMV specificity was lacking for the expanded NKG2C+ T cell clones.

The receptor was derived from a man over 45 who received an inactivated influenza vaccine. This material consisted of CD4+ T cells sorted from PBMCs, taken 11 to 12 days after vaccination. The gene calls are TRBV5-4 and TRBJ1-6; TRBD1 might be the D (5 bases). The CDR3 DNA reads as TGTGCCAGCAGCGCCCCAGGGAATTCACCCCTCCACTTT. It is translated as CASSAPGNSPLHF.